This T cell receptor beta chain is from a study of cytomegalovirus exposure and HLA in healthy donors. Per germline, CDR1 LNHDA and CDR2 SQIVND (reference sequence). With 10 bases clipped from V and 3 bases from J, the junction kept 7 bases outside the gene matches. The length of the CDR3 is 13 residues. Whole-study results and caveats: One later analysis reportedly identified an Asian-associated ancestry cluster that showed fewer N-insertions than the roughly 700-donor mean. Most of the CMV-associated TCR beta chains (in a later analysis) appeared to be HLA-restricted.

The primer mix had 60 Vbeta and 13 Jbeta primers. Method: immunoSEQ multiplex PCR; TCRdb's copy keeps in-frame clones and lacks some. The table includes some 130,000 clones, approximately 75% detected once. On this clone itself: Its antigen remains unidentified.

The sample was PBMCs. This clonotype was obtained from a male donor in good health and CMV-seronegative. The chain joins TRBV19 to TRBJ1-2, with 8 nucleotides matching TRBD1. The CDR3 DNA is TGTGCCATTCAGGACAGGGTCCACTATGGCTACACCTTC. Amino acid sequence: CAIQDRVHYGYTF.